The entry that follows covers one T cell receptor beta chain sequence. Its target is unknown. Profiled with immunoSEQ multiplex PCR; TCRdb holds only in-frame clones, not every one. The table lists approximately 2.5 million clones, roughly 92% of them singletons. The data are from a study of shared clonotypes between healthy human individuals. General study points: Sharing across four donors was highest in naive CD4 (around 5%) and lowest in memory CD8 (approximately 0.4%). Sorted-subset sequencing was shown by rarefaction to be incomplete despite large depth. What naive subsets generally showed was a larger estimated richness than memory subsets showed.

Germline-derived CDR1 and CDR2 are SGHKS and YYEKEE (reference sequence). Between the trimmed V and J ends, which lost 0 bases and 5 bases, there was a span of 17 bases. This CDR3 is built from 17 residues. Sequencing was carried out using naive CD4+ T cells sorted from blood. Described subset: CD45RA+ positively selected. The source of this sequence is a man between 18 and 29 years old in good health. The V gene is TRBV5-5, the J gene TRBJ1-4, with no clear D. The chain's CDR3 is CASSLAPLGQNNEKLFF. CDR3 nucleotide sequence: TGTGCCAGCAGCTTGGCCCCGCTTGGTCAGAACAATGAAAAACTGTTTTTT.